The 24 T cell receptor beta chains listed next were all sequenced from one sample in a study of shared clonotypes between healthy human individuals (TCRdb year 2020). Library generation was performed with the immunoSEQ multiplex PCR assay. Entries here come from immuneACCESS through TCRdb and include only in-frame sequences with V and J called. Some clones fail to appear in such tables; in the studies checked, an unresolved V gene covers under half of the shortfall, and the cause of the remainder is unknown. This sample is represented by some 2 million clones; approximately 95% of them were singletons. 0.13% of the sample is held by the ten biggest clonotypes. The material sequenced was naive CD4+ T cells sorted from blood. According to the study, the label for this sample's cell subset or site signals: CD45RA+ positively selected. The receptors stem from a man between 18 and 29 years old in good health.

The chain links TRBV2 to TRBJ1-3; the D is unclear. Germline V gene lookup returns CDR1 SNHLY and CDR2 FYNNEI. Trimming pared 8 bases from V and 0 bases from J, leaving 14 bases between. This CDR3 is built from 15 residues. This CDR3 is CASREEGFSGNTIYF. The CDR3 DNA reads TGTGCCAGCCGGGAGGAGGGATTCTCTGGAAACACCATATATTTT.

The rearrangement links TRBV5-1 to TRBJ1-1; maybe TRBD1 (6 bases). CDR1 is SGHRS and CDR2 is YFSETQ in the germline V gene. CDR3 length: 15 amino acids. Deletions cut 4 bases from V and 4 bases from J, with 17 bases between. This chain's CDR3 is CASSPPGKGGTEAFF. The CDR3 DNA is TGCGCCAGCAGCCCACCGGGAAAGGGGGGCACTGAAGCTTTCTTT.

The CDR3 region has the DNA TGTGCCAGCAGCGGGACAGGGAACACCGGGGAGCTGTTTTTT. Protein sequence: CASSGTGNTGELFF. V is TRBV6-4 and J is TRBJ2-2; TRBD1 aligns across 8 bases. The CDR3 loop spans 14 amino acids. The V gene end was trimmed by 6 bases and the J gene end by 1 base; junction bases not matched to a gene: 1. The V gene's germline CDR1 is MRHNA and CDR2 SNTAGT.

The V gene is TRBV6-1, the J gene TRBJ2-1; 10 bases match TRBD2. J was trimmed by 1 base and V by 4 bases; bases with no gene match: 10. The length of the CDR3 is 18 residues. The V gene's germline CDR1 is MNHNS and CDR2 SASEGT. CDR3 loop: CASSGSAGGPGSYNEQFF. DNA of the CDR3: TGTGCCAGCAGTGGCTCAGCGGGAGGGCCGGGATCCTACAATGAGCAGTTCTTC.

This clone was observed a handful of times. The chain joins TRBV2 to TRBJ1-2; D may be TRBD1 (5 bases). The CDR3 is made up of 14 amino acids. V shed 2 bases and J shed 8 bases, with 15 bases lying between them. Germline V gene data show CDR1 as SNHLY and CDR2 as FYNNEI. CDR3 amino acids: CASSERSGNQGYTF. The CDR3 nucleotides read TGTGCCAGCAGTGAAAGGTCAGGGAATCAGGGCTACACCTTC.

This chain uses TRBV7-3 with TRBJ2-2; maybe TRBD1 (5 bases). CDR3 length equals 16 residues. CDR1 SGHTA and CDR2 FQGTGA come from the germline V gene. V was cut by 3 bases and J by 7 bases, with 18 bases left in between. The CDR3 nucleotides read TGTGCCAGCAGCTTGACTCAGGGCTCCCGAGGCGGGGAGCTGTTTTTT. It translates to CASSLTQGSRGGELFF.

This CDR3 is CASSYSGLVGPAEQYF. The CDR3 DNA sequence: TGTGCCAGCAGTTACTCTGGGCTAGTAGGTCCCGCCGAGCAGTACTTC. The gene calls are TRBV6-6 and TRBJ2-7; D not certain. The germline V gene encodes CDR1 MNHNY and CDR2 SVGAGI (reference sequence). The CDR3 contains 16 residues. The V and J ends lost 0 bases and 6 bases respectively, with 18 bases between them.

The chain carries TRBV10-2 and TRBJ1-2; maybe TRBD1 (5 bases). Germline V gene lookup returns CDR1 WSHSY and CDR2 SAAADI. The CDR3 contains 16 residues. V lost 0 bases and J lost 4, with 15 bases in between. The CDR3 nucleotides read TGCGCCAGCAGTGAGTCGGTGGTGGGGGGATTCTATGGCTACACCTTC. This sequence encodes CASSESVVGGFYGYTF.

V is TRBV30 and J is TRBJ2-7; D is perhaps TRBD1 (6 bases). V was clipped by 1 base and J by 3 bases, with 16 bases between them. CDR3 length: 15 amino acids. The germline CDR1 and CDR2 sequences are GTSNPN and SVGIG (reference sequence). CDR3 loop: CAWSEQGIPHYEQYF. The CDR3 nucleotides read TGTGCCTGGAGTGAACAGGGTATACCGCACTACGAGCAGTACTTC.

V usage is TRBV5-1 and J usage is TRBJ2-5, with D perhaps matching TRBD2 (6 bases). V lost 7 bases and J 1 base, leaving 11 bases between the germline ends. CDR1 is SGHRS, CDR2 YFSETQ, per germline. The CDR3 totals 13 residues. The CDR3 loop reads CASSGTSQETQYF. In DNA, the CDR3 is TGCGCCAGCTCTGGGACTTCCCAAGAGACCCAGTACTTC.

On this clone: In the same sample, other DNA sequences code for this CDR3. The chain recombines TRBV11-2 with TRBJ2-7; D is uncertain. This CDR3 is built from 13 residues. V lost 1 base, J lost 0 bases, and 4 bases lay in between. Germline V lookup: CDR1 SGHAT, CDR2 FQNNGV. The CDR3 sequence: CASSLGHSYEQYF. As DNA, the CDR3 is TGTGCCAGCAGCTTAGGCCACTCCTACGAGCAGTACTTC.

V is TRBV14 and J is TRBJ1-2; TRBD1 matches at 7 bases. The CDR3 consists of 15 residues. After removal of 4 bases from V and 7 bases from J, the junction contained 12 bases not matched to a gene. Germline V gene data show CDR1 as SGHDN and CDR2 as FVKESK. CDR3 in DNA: TGTGCCAGCAGCCCCCATACCTCGGAGGGGGCTGGCTACACCTTC. The encoded protein is CASSPHTSEGAGYTF.

This clone was seen once. The CDR3 here is CASTGTGAPTYNSPLHF. DNA of the CDR3: TGTGCCAGTACCGGGACAGGGGCGCCAACCTATAATTCACCCCTCCACTTT. The chain couples TRBV19 to TRBJ1-6; the match to TRBD1 covers 10 bases. Trimming took 7 bases from V and 2 from J; bases not matched to a gene: 8. From germline, CDR1 is LNHDA and CDR2 SQIVND (reference sequence). The CDR3 spans 17 residues.

The chain couples TRBV14 to TRBJ2-3, with TRBD2 as a possible D gene (5 bases). The length of the CDR3 is 14 residues. Trimming took off 4 bases at V and 5 bases at J, with 13 bases between the two ends. In germline, CDR1 is SGHDN, CDR2 FVKESK. The CDR3 sequence: CASSRVVGGDTQYF. The CDR3, as DNA: TGTGCCAGCAGCCGCGTTGTAGGAGGAGATACGCAGTATTTT.

The CDR3 nucleotides read TGTGCCAGCAGCTTAGACTGGGCAGTGGGAGGCTACACCTTC. The encoded protein is CASSLDWAVGGYTF. The chain links TRBV7-2 to TRBJ1-2; no reliable D call. The V end lost 1 base, the J end lost 8 bases, and 14 bases lay between the germline ends. This CDR3 contains 14 residues. CDR1 is SGHTA, CDR2 FQGNSA, per germline.

Concerning this clone itself: Other DNA sequences from this sample encode an identical CDR3 as well. The chain employs TRBV7-2 and TRBJ2-5; 12 bases fit TRBD2. Germline assignment: CDR1 SGHTA and CDR2 FQGNSA. The CDR3 extends over 15 amino acids. The ends lost 3 bases at V and 1 base at J; junction bases unmatched: 0. CDR3 DNA sequence: TGTGCCAGCAGCTTGGGACTAGCGGGCCAAGAGACCCAGTACTTC. This encodes CASSLGLAGQETQYF.

The V call is TRBV5-1, the J call TRBJ2-1, with D possibly matching TRBD2 (6 bases). Germline V lookup: CDR1 SGHRS, CDR2 YFSETQ. V was clipped by 3 bases and J by 6 bases, with 13 bases between them. The CDR3 length is 14 residues. For the CDR3, the DNA is TGCGCCAGCAGCTGGCCGACTAGTGGCAATGAGCAGTTCTTC. It translates to CASSWPTSGNEQFF.

This rearrangement joins TRBV11-2 to TRBJ2-1; D might be TRBD2 (6 bases). V was pared by 2 bases and J by 5 bases, with 13 bases between. Per germline, CDR1 SGHAT and CDR2 FQNNGV. The CDR3 is made up of 15 amino acids. CDR3 nucleotides: TGTGCCAGCAGCTTACGGGACTTAATAAACAATGAGCAGTTCTTC. Translating it yields CASSLRDLINNEQFF. Full variable domain (missing parts from reference TRBV11-2 and TRBJ2-1): EAGVAQSPRYKIIEKRQSVAFWCNPISGHATLYWYQQILGQGPKLLIQFQNNGVVDDSQLPKDRFSAERLKGVDSTLKIQPAKLEDSAVYLCASSLRDLINNEQFFGPGTRLTVL.

This chain connects TRBV5-1 to TRBJ1-1, with D uncertain. The CDR3 extends over 15 amino acids. The germline gives CDR1 SGHRS, CDR2 YFSETQ. Trimming took 4 bases from V and 4 from J, leaving 17 bases between them. The CDR3 here is CASSPTSREGTEAFF. CDR3 nucleotide sequence: TGCGCCAGCAGCCCCACCTCCCGGGAAGGCACTGAAGCTTTCTTT.

Turning to this clone: At the DNA level, this CDR3 is encoded by other sequences in the same sample as well. The V gene is TRBV7-9, the J gene TRBJ1-3; the D is unclear. The germline CDR1 and CDR2 sequences are SEHNR and FQNEAQ (reference sequence). V lost 5 bases, J lost 0 bases, and 14 bases lay in between. The CDR3 covers 16 residues. The CDR3 DNA is TGTGCCAGCAGCCTAACTCCGGTCAACTCTGGAAACACCATATATTTT. This gives the protein CASSLTPVNSGNTIYF.

V gene TRBV9 combines with J gene TRBJ1-6, with D hard to call. CDR1 is SGDLS, CDR2 YYNGEE, per germline. Between the trimmed V and J ends, which lost 0 bases and 7 bases, there was a span of 11 bases. This CDR3 comprises 15 residues. The CDR3 spells CASSVAPVGNSPLHF. The CDR3 bases are TGTGCCAGCAGCGTAGCACCCGTGGGGAATTCACCCCTCCACTTT. The full variable domain, rest sourced from reference TRBV9 and TRBJ1-6, is DSGVTQTPKHLITATGQRVTLRCSPRSGDLSVYWYQQSLDQGLQFLIQYYNGEERAKGNILERFSAQQFPDLHSELNLSSLELGDSALYFCASSVAPVGNSPLHFGNGTRLTVT.

This rearrangement joins TRBV18 to TRBJ2-7, with TRBD1 identical over 7 bases. Germline CDR1 KGHSH, CDR2 LQKENI. The CDR3 is 14 residues long. V dropped 5 bases and J dropped 2; count of bases not matched to a gene: 6. The CDR3 protein is CASSSTGTAYEQYF. The CDR3 DNA sequence: TGTGCCAGCTCATCAACCGGGACAGCCTACGAGCAGTACTTC.

On this clone: This sample includes further DNA sequences coding for the same CDR3. This rearrangement joins TRBV10-3 to TRBJ2-1; possibly TRBD2 for D (5 bases). The CDR3 has 14 amino acids. The ends were cut back, 0 bases at V and 6 bases at J, with 9 bases in the middle. The V gene's germline CDR1 is ENHRY and CDR2 SYGVKD. CDR3 in amino acids: CAISESEGVNEQFF. CDR3 coding DNA: TGTGCCATCAGTGAGTCCGAGGGAGTCAATGAGCAGTTCTTC.

Remarks on this clone: A much larger clone differs from this one at a single base, so this may be a read error. The chain carries TRBV5-1 and TRBJ1-1; no firm D call. Trimming shortened V by 0 bases and J by 1 base, and 4 bases separated the two germline ends. The CDR3 spans 13 residues. Germline-derived CDR1 and CDR2 are SGHRS and YFSETQ. The CDR3 DNA follows: TGCGCCAGCAGCTTGGGGTGGAACACTGAAGCTTTCTTT. It yields the protein CASSLGWNTEAFF.